One T cell receptor beta chain is described in this entry. This sample stems from a study of technical replicates of blood from several donors. This CDR3 is 14 amino acids long. V lost 10 bases, J lost 6 bases, and 11 bases stayed unmatched. Germline assignment: CDR1 ENHRY and CDR2 SYGVKD. Measured with immunoSEQ multiplex PCR; TCRdb has only the in-frame clones, and not every one. This table holds 55,000 to 80,000 clones, roughly 91% found once. The sample comprised PBMCs. This TCR was sampled from a human donor in good health. Some clones in this sample may be carry-over from other donors' samples. The chain uses TRBV10-3 and TRBJ2-1; TRBD2 matches 8 bases. The CDR3 reads CASGATSAFNEQFF. Written as DNA, the CDR3 is TGTGCCAGCGGGGCGACTAGCGCCTTCAATGAGCAGTTCTTC.